The source of this T cell receptor (beta chain) is a study of blood T cell repertoires in COVID-19. Study background: The United States, Italy and Spain provided the acute and convalescent COVID-19 samples. Sample material is recorded as cDNA or gDNA derived from T cells, B-cell-depleted T cells, or PBMCs.

Original analysis: Nucleated cell number was recorded as an estimate derived from reference gene primer amplification. TCRdb's copy holds only in-frame clones and misses some; the assay was immunoSEQ multiplex PCR. That table furnishes V, J and clone size, whereas the DNA furnished D and trimming. Of about 190,000 clones listed, roughly 89% are singletons. Trimming at V came to 5 bases and at J to 4 bases, leaving 7 bases not matched to a gene. This CDR3 is built from 16 residues. Per the germline V gene, CDR1 is KGHDR and CDR2 is SFDVKD. The sequencing input was peripheral blood. The J gene is TRBJ1-4, the V gene TRBV24-1; TRBD1 matches at 9 bases. The source of this sequence is a man between 45 and 60 years old with acute or convalescent COVID-19. The CDR3 loop reads CATSAAGTGHNEKLFF. In nucleotides, the CDR3 is TGTGCCACCAGTGCCGCCGGGACAGGGCATAATGAAAAACTGTTTTTT.